This T cell receptor (beta chain) was recorded in a study of shared clonotypes between healthy human individuals. Overall study findings and caveats: In general, naive subsets displayed greater estimated richness than memory subsets did.

This CDR3 has 11 residues. V dropped 1 base and J dropped 9 bases, with 7 bases sitting between them. Germline V gene lookup returns CDR1 DFQATT and CDR2 SNEGSKA (reference sequence). Comment on this clone: The antigen is undetermined.

Using immunoSEQ multiplex PCR, the repertoire was profiled, and TCRdb retains in-frame clones only, with some absent. This table holds a few million clones, 90% to 96% found once. The sequenced material came from naive CD4+ T cells sorted from blood. Subset noted: CD45RA+ positively selected. This TCR came from a man aged 18 to 35 in good health. This chain joins TRBV20-1 and TRBJ2-1, with D uncertain. The CDR3 loop is CSARVSAEQFF. CDR3 nucleotide sequence: TGCAGTGCTAGAGTTTCAGCTGAGCAGTTCTTC.